This T cell receptor (beta chain) was obtained from a study of OX40 agonist ivuxolimab in advanced cancers. General study results and limits: Some patients who did not respond also had low normalized T-cell clonal expansion.

Notes on this clone: No antigen is known for it. Distinct nucleotide sequences in the sample also encode this CDR3.

V was pared by 6 bases and J by 4 bases, with 4 bases of the junction left unmatched. The germline CDR1 and CDR2 sequences are MNHNY and SVGAGI (reference sequence). The CDR3 is made up of 15 amino acids. Data came from immunoSEQ multiplex PCR; TCRdb stores just in-frame clones and leaves some out. Altogether 70,000 or so clones are present, around nine tenths being singletons, with the ten largest covering under 0.6%. This TCR derives from an adult with an advanced solid tumor such as melanoma, head and neck, liver or kidney cancer. The sequencing here drew on CD4+ or CD8+ T cells sorted from blood, taken in a trial of the OX40 agonist ivuxolimab. The V call is TRBV6-6, the J call TRBJ2-3, with 13 bases lining up with TRBD2. CDR3 in amino acids: CASRPLAGGSDTQYF. The CDR3 coding sequence is TGTGCCAGCAGGCCACTAGCGGGAGGGTCAGATACGCAGTATTTT.